These 10 T cell receptor beta chains share one sample of origin, sequenced in a study of graft-versus-host responses after intestinal transplantation. Antigens of these TCRs are unknown. TCRdb's copy holds only in-frame clones and misses some; the assay was immunoSEQ multiplex PCR. Among fewer than 120,000 clones, 80% to 95% were seen once, and the ten largest hold 0.4% to 0.65%. The starting material was unstimulated CD8+ T cells sorted from spleen or lymph node cells, obtained before intestinal transplant. The receptors were gathered from a human donor who received an intestinal transplant.

V gene TRBV27 combines with J gene TRBJ2-1, with D perhaps matching TRBD2 (6 bases). V dropped 0 bases and J dropped 0 bases, with 6 bases sitting between them. Looked up from germline, CDR1 is MNHEY and CDR2 is SMNVEV (reference sequence). The CDR3 extends over 15 amino acids. The CDR3 DNA is TGTGCCAGCAGTTTATCGACTAGCTCCTACAATGAGCAGTTCTTC. Protein sequence: CASSLSTSSYNEQFF.

This chain connects TRBV30 to TRBJ2-1; 7 bases map to TRBD2. Germline V gene lookup returns CDR1 GTSNPN and CDR2 SVGIG (reference sequence). This CDR3 is 15 amino acids long. The junction had 6 bases not matched to a gene; V was cut back by 0 bases and J by 4 bases. Here the CDR3 reads CAWSVRSGVYNEQFF. As DNA, the CDR3 is TGTGCCTGGAGTGTACGCAGCGGGGTATACAATGAGCAGTTCTTC.

About this clone: The CDR3 does not close with the conserved phenylalanine or tryptophan, likely indicating a read error. The DNA is omitted, as the CDR3 cannot be located on it reliably, and the CDR3 follows TCRdb's listing. J is TRBJ2-4 and V is TRBV30. Germline V gene sequence: CDR1 GTSNPN, CDR2 SVGIG (reference sequence). The CDR3 is made up of 12 amino acids, end residues included. This CDR3 is CAWSAGTSSQWV.

The V gene is TRBV27, the J gene TRBJ2-1; D is ambiguous. CDR1 and CDR2 from the germline V gene are MNHEY and SMNVEV (reference sequence). V was pared by 0 bases and J by 10 bases, with 4 bases between. This CDR3 contains 11 residues. CDR3 bases: TGTGCCAGCAGTTTATCTGGGGAGCAGTTCTTC. Its protein product is CASSLSGEQFF.

V usage is TRBV10-1 and J usage is TRBJ2-3; the D is unclear. CDR3 size: 14 residues. V lost 3 bases to trimming and J lost 3 bases, with 10 bases between them. Germline lookup yields CDR1 WNHNN and CDR2 SYGVQD (reference sequence). CDR3 DNA sequence: TGCGCCAGCAGTGATGGGCTAGTAACAGATACGCAGTATTTT. It translates to CASSDGLVTDTQYF.

This sequence joins TRBV7-8 and TRBJ2-2, with D unclear. The V end was cut by 2 bases, the J end by 7 bases, with 11 bases between. Germline CDR1 SGHVS, CDR2 FQNEAQ. The CDR3 runs to 14 residues. CDR3 DNA: TGTGCCAGCAGCTTATGGGTTATGGGCGGGGAGCTGTTTTTT. As protein: CASSLWVMGGELFF.

The sample holds one count of this clone. This sequence joins TRBV9 and TRBJ1-2; D is perhaps TRBD1 (6 bases). V was shortened by 0 bases and J by 6 bases, with 18 bases between the two germline ends. Germline V gene sequence: CDR1 SGDLS, CDR2 YYNGEE. The CDR3 sequence is 16 residues long. The DNA of the CDR3 is TGTGCCAGCAGCGTAGCGCGGGGGGGGCCAAGGGATGGCTACACCTTC. Protein sequence: CASSVARGGPRDGYTF.

The chain uses TRBV9 and TRBJ2-5; no firm D call. V lost 3 bases and J lost 5, with 8 bases in between. Per germline, CDR1 SGDLS and CDR2 YYNGEE. The CDR3 extends over 12 amino acids. The CDR3 is CASSANSETQYF. The DNA of the CDR3 is TGTGCCAGCAGCGCCAATTCGGAGACCCAGTACTTC.

The gene calls are TRBV29-1 and TRBJ1-2; 8 bases are a match to TRBD1. V was clipped by 1 base and J by 6 bases; unmatched bases: 4. This CDR3 is 13 amino acids long. Germline V gene sequence: CDR1 SQVTM, CDR2 ANQGSEA. The CDR3 here is CSVEGPDRDGYTF. Here the CDR3 DNA reads TGCAGCGTTGAAGGTCCGGACAGGGATGGCTACACCTTC.

The gene calls are TRBV13 and TRBJ2-7; the match to TRBD2 covers 8 bases. The V segment lost 5 bases and the J segment 5 bases; nucleotides outside the gene matches: 11. CDR1 is PRHDT, CDR2 FYEKMQ, per germline (reference sequence). The CDR3 contains 15 residues. The DNA of the CDR3 is TGTGCCAGCAGCGGCGCCGGGACTAGAACCGACGAGCAGTACTTC. This sequence encodes CASSGAGTRTDEQYF.